This T cell receptor (beta chain) was recovered during a study of shared clonotypes between healthy human individuals. Study details: Aged between 18 and 49, the donors were two women and three men.

This table comes from immunoSEQ multiplex PCR, and its TCRdb copy is limited to in-frame clones, with some not included. Here the sample spans hundreds of thousands of clones, approximately 97% being singletons. The CDR3 sequence is 15 residues long. Per the germline V gene, CDR1 is MNHNS and CDR2 is SASEGT. V gave up 2 bases and J gave up 4 bases, with 15 bases separating them. This chain links TRBV6-1 with TRBJ2-7; D is tentatively TRBD1 or TRBD2 (6 bases each). The receptor was isolated from a woman in her twenties or thirties in good health. The sample consisted of naive CD4+ T cells sorted from blood. The sample's subset: CD45RA+ positively selected. The CDR3 DNA reads TGTGCCAGCAGTGAACAGACGGGGGCGAGGTACGAGCAGTACTTC. This codes for CASSEQTGARYEQYF.